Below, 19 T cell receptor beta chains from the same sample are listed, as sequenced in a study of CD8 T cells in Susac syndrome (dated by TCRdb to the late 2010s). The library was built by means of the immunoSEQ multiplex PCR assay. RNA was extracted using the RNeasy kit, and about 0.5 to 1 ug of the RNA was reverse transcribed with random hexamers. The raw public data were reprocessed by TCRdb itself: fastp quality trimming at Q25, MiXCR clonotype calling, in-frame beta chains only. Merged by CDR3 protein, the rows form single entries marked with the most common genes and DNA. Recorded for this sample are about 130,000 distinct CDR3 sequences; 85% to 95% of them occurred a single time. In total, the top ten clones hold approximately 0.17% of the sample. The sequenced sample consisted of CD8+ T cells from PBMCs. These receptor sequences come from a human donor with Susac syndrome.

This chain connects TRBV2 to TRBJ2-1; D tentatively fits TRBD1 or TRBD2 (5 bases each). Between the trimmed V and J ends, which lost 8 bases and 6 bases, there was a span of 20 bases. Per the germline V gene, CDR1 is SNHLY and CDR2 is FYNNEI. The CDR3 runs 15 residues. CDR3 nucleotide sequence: TGTGCCAGCGGGGCGGGCCCCAAAGGGAGCAATGAGCAGTTCTTC. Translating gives CASGAGPKGSNEQFF.

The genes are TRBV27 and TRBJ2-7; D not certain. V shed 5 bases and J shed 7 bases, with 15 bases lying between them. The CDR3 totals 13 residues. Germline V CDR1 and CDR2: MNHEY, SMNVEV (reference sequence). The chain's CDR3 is CASSPSGAGEQYF. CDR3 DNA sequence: TGTGCCAGCAGTCCATCTGGCGCCGGGGAGCAGTACTTC.

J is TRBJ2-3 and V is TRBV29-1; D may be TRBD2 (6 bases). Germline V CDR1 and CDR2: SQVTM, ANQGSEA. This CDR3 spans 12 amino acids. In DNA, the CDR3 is TGCAGGGCGGGATCAGCTGGAGATACGCAGTATTTT. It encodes CRAGSAGDTQYF.

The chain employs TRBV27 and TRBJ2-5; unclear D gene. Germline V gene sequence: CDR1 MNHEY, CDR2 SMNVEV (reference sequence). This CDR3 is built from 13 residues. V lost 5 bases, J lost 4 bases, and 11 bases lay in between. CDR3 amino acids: CASSVINGETQYF. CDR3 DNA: TGTGCCAGCAGTGTCATTAACGGAGAGACCCAGTACTTC.

DNA for the CDR3: TGTGCCAGCAGCCCGAACCGGGACAGGCAAGAGACCCAGTACTTC. It specifies CASSPNRDRQETQYF. V usage is TRBV11-3 and J usage is TRBJ2-5; 8 nucleotides match TRBD1. CDR3 size: 15 residues. The germline gives CDR1 SGHNT, CDR2 YENEEA. With 5 bases clipped from V and 2 bases from J, the junction kept 7 bases outside the gene matches.

CDR3 residues: CASSAGGYYGYTF. In DNA form, the CDR3 reads TGTGCCAGCAGCGCTGGTGGGTACTATGGCTACACCTTC. The chain couples TRBV5-6 to TRBJ1-2; D is undetermined. The V and J ends lost 4 bases and 3 bases respectively, with 10 bases between them. From germline, CDR1 is SGHDT and CDR2 YYEEEE. The CDR3 has 13 amino acids.

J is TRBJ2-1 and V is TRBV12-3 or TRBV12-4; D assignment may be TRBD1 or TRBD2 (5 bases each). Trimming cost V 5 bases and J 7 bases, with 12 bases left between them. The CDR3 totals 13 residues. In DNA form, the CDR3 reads TGTGCCAGCAGTACTATGGGGGAGAATGAGCAGTTCTTC. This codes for CASSTMGENEQFF.

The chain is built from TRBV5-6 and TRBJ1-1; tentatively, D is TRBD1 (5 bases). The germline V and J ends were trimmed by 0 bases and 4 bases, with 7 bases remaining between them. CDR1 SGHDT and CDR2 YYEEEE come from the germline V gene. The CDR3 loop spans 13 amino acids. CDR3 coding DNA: TGTGCCAGCAGCTTGGGACAGCCCACTGAAGCTTTCTTT. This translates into CASSLGQPTEAFF. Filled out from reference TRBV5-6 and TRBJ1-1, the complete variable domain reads DAGVTQSPTHLIKTRGQQVTLRCSPKSGHDTVSWYQQALGQGPQFIFQYYEEEERQRGNFPDRFSGHQFPNYSSELNVNALLLGDSALYLCASSLGQPTEAFFGQGTRLTVV.

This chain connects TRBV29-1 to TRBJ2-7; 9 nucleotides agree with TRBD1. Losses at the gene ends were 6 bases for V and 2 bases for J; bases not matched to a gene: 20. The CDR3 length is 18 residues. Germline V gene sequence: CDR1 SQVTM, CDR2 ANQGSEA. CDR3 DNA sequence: TGCAGCGTAGCAAATACAGGGGGCGAAAGGCTGGTTACCTACGAGCAGTACTTC. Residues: CSVANTGGERLVTYEQYF.

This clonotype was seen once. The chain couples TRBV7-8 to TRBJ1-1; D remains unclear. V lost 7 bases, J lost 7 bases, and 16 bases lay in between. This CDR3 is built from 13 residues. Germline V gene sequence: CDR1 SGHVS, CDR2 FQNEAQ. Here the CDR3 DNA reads TGTGCCAGCATCTCCACTGGAGGGTTTGAAGCTTTCTTT. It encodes CASISTGGFEAFF.

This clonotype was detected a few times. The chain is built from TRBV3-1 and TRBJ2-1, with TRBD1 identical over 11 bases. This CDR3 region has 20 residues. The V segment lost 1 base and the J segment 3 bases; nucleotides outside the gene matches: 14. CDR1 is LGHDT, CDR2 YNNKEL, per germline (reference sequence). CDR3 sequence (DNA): TGTGCCAGCAGCCAAGGAGGGTGGACAGGGGGCGTCGGGGACTACAATGAGCAGTTCTTC. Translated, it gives CASSQGGWTGGVGDYNEQFF.

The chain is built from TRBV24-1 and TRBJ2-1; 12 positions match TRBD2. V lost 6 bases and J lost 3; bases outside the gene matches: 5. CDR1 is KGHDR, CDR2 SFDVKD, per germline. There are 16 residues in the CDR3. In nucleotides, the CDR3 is TGTGCCACCAGTTTATGGACTAGCGGGGACTACAATGAGCAGTTCTTC. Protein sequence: CATSLWTSGDYNEQFF.

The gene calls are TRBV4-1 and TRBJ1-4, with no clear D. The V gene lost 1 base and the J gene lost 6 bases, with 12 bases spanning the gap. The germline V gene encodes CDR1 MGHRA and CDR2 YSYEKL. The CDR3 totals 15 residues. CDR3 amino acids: CASSQVAVSDEKLFF. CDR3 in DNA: TGCGCCAGCAGCCAAGTTGCGGTCTCTGATGAAAAACTGTTTTTT.

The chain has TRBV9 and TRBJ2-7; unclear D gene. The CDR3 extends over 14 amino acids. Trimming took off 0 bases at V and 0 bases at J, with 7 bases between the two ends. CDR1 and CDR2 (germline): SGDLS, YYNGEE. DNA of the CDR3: TGTGCCAGCAGCGTAGCCGCCGCCTCCTACGAGCAGTACTTC. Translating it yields CASSVAAASYEQYF.

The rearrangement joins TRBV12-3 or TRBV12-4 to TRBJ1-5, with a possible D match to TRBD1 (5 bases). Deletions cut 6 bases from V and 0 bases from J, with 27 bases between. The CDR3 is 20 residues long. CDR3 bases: TGTGCCAGCAGAAACACTACGAATATTGACAGAATCTATAGCAATCAGCCCCAGCATTTT. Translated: CASRNTTNIDRIYSNQPQHF.

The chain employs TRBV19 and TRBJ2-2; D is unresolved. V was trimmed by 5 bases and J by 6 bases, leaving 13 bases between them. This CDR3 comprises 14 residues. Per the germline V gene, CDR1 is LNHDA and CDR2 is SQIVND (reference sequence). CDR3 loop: CASSFSSGSGELFF. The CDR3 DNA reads TGTGCCAGTAGTTTTTCTAGTGGGTCCGGGGAGCTGTTTTTT.

CDR3 sequence reads: CASSAWLQGVGELFF. In DNA, the CDR3 is TGTGCCAGCAGCGCTTGGTTACAGGGGGTCGGGGAGCTGTTTTTT. The rearrangement joins TRBV9 to TRBJ2-2, with 8 positions matching TRBD1. The CDR3 sequence is 15 residues long. CDR1 and CDR2 from the germline V gene are SGDLS and YYNGEE. J gave up 7 bases and V 3 bases, and 8 bases lay outside the gene matches.

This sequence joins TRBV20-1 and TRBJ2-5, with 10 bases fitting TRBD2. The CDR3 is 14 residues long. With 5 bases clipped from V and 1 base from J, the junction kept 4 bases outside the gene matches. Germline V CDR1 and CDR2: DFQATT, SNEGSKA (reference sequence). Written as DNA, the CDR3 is TGCAGTGCTGGAGCGGGAGGGCCCCAAGAGACCCAGTACTTC. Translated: CSAGAGGPQETQYF.

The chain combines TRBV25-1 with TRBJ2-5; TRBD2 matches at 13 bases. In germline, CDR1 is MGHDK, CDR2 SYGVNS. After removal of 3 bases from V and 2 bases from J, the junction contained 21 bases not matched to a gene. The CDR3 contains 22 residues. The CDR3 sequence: CASSDVEGLGLAGEPTQETQYF. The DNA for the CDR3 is TGTGCCAGCAGTGATGTGGAGGGCCTTGGACTAGCGGGAGAACCCACTCAAGAGACCCAGTACTTC.